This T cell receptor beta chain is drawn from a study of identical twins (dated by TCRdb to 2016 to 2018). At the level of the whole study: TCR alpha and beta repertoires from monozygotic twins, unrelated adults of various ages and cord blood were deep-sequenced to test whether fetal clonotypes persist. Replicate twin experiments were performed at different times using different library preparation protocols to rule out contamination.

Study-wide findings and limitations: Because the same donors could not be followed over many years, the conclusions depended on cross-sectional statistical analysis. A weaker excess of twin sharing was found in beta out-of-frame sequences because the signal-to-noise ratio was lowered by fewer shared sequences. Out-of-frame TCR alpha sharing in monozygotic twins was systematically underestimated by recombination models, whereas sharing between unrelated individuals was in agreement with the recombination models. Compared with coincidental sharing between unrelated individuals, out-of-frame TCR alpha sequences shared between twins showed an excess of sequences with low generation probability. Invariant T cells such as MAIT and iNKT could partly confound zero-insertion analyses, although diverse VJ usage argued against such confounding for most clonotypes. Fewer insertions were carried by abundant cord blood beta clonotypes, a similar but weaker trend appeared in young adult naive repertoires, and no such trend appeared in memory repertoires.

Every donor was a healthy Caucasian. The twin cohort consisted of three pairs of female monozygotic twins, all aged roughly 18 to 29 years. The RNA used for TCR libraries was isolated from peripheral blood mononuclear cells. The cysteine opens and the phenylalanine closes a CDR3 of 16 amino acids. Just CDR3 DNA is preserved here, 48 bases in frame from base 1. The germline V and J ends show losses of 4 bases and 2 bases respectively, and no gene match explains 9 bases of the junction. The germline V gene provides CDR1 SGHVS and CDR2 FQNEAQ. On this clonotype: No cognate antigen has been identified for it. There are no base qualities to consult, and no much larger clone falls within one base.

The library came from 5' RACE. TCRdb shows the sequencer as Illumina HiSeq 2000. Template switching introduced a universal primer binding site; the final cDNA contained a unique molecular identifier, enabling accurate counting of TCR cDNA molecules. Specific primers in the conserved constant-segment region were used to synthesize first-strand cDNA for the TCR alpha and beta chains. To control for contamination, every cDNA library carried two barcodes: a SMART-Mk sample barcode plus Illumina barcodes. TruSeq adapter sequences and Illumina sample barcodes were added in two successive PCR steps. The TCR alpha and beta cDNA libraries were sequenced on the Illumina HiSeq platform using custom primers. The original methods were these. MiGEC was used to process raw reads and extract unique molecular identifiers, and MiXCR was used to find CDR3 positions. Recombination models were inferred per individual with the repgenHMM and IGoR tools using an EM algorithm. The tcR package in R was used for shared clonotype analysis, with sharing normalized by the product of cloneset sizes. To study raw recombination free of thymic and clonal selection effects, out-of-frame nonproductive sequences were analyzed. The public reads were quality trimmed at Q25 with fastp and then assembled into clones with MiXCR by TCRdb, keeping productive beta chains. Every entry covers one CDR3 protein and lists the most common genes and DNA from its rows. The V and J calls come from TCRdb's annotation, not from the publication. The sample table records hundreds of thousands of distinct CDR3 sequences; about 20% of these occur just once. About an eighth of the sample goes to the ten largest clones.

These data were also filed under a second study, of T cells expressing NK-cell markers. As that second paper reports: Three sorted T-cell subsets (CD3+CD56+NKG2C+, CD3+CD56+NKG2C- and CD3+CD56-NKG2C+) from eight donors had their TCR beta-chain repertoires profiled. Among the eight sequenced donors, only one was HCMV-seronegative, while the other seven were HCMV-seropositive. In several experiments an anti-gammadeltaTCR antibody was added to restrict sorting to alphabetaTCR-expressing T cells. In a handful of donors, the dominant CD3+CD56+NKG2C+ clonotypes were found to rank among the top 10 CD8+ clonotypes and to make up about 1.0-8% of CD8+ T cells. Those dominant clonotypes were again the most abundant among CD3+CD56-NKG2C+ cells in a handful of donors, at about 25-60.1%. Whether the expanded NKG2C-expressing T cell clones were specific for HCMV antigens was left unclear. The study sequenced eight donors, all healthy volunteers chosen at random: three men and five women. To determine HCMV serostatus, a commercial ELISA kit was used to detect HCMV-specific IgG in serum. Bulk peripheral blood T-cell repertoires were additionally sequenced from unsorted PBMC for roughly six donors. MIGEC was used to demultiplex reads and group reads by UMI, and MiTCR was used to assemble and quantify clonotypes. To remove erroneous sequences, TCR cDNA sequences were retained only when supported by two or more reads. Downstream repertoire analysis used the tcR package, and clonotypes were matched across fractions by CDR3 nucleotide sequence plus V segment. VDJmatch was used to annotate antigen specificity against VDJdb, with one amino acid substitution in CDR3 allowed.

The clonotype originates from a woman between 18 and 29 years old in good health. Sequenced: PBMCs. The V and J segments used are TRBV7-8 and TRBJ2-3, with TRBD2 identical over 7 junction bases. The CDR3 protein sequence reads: CASSSTTSVYTDTQYF. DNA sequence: TGTGCCAGCAGCTCCACCACTAGCGTCTACACAGATACGCAGTATTTT.